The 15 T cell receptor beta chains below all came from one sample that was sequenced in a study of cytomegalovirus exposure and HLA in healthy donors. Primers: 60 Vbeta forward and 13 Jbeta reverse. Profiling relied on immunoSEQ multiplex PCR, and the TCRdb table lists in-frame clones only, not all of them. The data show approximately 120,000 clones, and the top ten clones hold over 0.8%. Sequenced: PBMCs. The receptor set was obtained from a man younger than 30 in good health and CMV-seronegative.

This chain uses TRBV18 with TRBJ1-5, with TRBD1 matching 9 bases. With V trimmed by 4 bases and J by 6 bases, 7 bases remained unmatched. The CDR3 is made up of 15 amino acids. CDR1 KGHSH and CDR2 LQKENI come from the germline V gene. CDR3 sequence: CASSLVDRGTQPQHF. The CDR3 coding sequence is TGTGCCAGCTCACTAGTCGACAGGGGGACTCAGCCCCAGCATTTT.

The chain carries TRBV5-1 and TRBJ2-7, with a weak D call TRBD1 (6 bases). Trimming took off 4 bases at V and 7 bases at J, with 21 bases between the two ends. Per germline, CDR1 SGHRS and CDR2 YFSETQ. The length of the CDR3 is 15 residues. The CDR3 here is CASSPGQVRPGEQYF. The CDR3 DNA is TGCGCCAGCAGCCCGGGACAAGTGCGTCCGGGAGAGCAGTACTTC.

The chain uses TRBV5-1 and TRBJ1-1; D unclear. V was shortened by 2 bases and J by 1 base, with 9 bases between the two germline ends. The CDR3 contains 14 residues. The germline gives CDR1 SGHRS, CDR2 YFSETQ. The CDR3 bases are TGCGCCAGCAGCTTACTTGCAGGGAACACTGAAGCTTTCTTT. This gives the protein CASSLLAGNTEAFF.

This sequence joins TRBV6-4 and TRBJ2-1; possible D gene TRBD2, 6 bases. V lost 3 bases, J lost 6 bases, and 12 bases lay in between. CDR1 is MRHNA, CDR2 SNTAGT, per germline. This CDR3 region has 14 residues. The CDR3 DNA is TGTGCCAGCAGTGAAGGTCTAGCGAGCAATGAGCAGTTCTTC. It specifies CASSEGLASNEQFF.

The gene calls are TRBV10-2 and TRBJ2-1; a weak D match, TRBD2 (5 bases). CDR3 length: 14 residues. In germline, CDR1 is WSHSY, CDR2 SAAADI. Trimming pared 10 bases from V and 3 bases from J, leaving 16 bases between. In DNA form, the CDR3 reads TGCGCCAATACCGGGATCTTTCTCTACAATGAGCAGTTCTTC. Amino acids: CANTGIFLYNEQFF.

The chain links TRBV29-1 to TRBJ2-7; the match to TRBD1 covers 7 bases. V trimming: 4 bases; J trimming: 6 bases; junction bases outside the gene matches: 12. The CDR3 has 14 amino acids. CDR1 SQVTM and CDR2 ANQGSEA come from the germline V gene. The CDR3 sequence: CSVGKGGISGEQYF. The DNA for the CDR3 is TGCAGCGTTGGTAAAGGGGGCATATCGGGCGAGCAGTACTTC.

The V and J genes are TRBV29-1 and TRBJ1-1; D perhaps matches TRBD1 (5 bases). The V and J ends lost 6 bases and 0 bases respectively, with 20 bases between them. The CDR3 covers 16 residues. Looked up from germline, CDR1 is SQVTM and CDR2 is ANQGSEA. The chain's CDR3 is CSVHPPEDSLNTEAFF. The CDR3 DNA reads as TGCAGCGTGCACCCCCCTGAAGACAGCCTGAACACTGAAGCTTTCTTT. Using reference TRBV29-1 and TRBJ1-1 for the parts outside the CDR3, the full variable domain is SAVISQKPSRDICQRGTSLTIQCQVDSQVTMMFWYRQQPGQSLTLIATANQGSEATYESGFVIDKFPISRPNLTFSTLTVSNMSPEDSSIYLCSVHPPEDSLNTEAFFGQGTRLTVV.

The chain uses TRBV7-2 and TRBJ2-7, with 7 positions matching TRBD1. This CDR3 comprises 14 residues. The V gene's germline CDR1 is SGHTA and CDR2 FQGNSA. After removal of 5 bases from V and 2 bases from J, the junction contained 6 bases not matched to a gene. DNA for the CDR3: TGTGCCAGCAGCCTAATGGGACAGCCCTACGAGCAGTACTTC. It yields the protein CASSLMGQPYEQYF.

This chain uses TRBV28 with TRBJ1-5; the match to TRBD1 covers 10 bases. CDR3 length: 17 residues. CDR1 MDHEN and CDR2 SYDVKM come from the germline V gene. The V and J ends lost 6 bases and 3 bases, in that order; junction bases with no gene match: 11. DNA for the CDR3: TGTGCCAGCAGCCAATTCAGGGGACAGGGGACCAATCAGCCCCAGCATTTT. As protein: CASSQFRGQGTNQPQHF. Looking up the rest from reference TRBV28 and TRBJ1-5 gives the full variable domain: DVKVTQSSRYLVKRTGEKVFLECVQDMDHENMFWYRQDPGLGLRLIYFSYDVKMKEKGDIPEGYSVSREKKERFSLILESASTNQTSMYLCASSQFRGQGTNQPQHFGDGTRLSIL.

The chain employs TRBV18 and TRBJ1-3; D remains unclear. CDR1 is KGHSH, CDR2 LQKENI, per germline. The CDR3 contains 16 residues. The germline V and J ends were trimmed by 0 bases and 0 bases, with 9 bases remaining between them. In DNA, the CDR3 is TGTGCCAGCTCACCACCGCAGGCCATCTCTGGAAACACCATATATTTT. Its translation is CASSPPQAISGNTIYF.

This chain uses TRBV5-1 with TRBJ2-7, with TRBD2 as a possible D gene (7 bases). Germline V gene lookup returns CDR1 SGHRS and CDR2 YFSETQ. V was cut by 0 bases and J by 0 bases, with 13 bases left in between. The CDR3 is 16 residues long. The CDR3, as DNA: TGCGCCAGCAGCTTGGGTCGGGGGGCCCTCTCCTACGAGCAGTACTTC. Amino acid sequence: CASSLGRGALSYEQYF. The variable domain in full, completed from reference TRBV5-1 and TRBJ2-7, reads KAGVTQTPRYLIKTRGQQVTLSCSPISGHRSVSWYQQTPGQGLQFLFEYFSETQRNKGNFPGRFSGRQFSNSRSEMNVSTLELGDSALYLCASSLGRGALSYEQYFGPGTRLTVT.

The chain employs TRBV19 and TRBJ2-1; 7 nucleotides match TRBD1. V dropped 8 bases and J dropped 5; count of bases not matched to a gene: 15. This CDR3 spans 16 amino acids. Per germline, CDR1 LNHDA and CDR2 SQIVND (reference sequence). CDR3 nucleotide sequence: TGTGCCAGTTCCCCGCCGGGACAGATATTTAACAATGAGCAGTTCTTC. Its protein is CASSPPGQIFNNEQFF.

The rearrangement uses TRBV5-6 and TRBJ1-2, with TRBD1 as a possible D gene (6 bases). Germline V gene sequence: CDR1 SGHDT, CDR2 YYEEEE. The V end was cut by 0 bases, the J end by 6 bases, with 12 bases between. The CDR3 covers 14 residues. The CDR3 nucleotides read TGTGCCAGCAGCTTGGCCGGGGGGCCGGATGGCTACACCTTC. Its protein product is CASSLAGGPDGYTF.

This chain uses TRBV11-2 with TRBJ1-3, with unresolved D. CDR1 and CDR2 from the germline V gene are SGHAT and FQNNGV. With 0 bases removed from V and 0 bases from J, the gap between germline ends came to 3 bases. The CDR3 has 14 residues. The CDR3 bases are TGTGCCAGCAGCTTAGACGGCTCTGGAAACACCATATATTTT. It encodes CASSLDGSGNTIYF. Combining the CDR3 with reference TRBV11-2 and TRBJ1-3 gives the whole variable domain EAGVAQSPRYKIIEKRQSVAFWCNPISGHATLYWYQQILGQGPKLLIQFQNNGVVDDSQLPKDRFSAERLKGVDSTLKIQPAKLEDSAVYLCASSLDGSGNTIYFGEGSWLTVV.

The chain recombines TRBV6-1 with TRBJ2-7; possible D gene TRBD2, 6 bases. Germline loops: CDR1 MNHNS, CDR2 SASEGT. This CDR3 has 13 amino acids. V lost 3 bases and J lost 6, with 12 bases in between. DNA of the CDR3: TGTGCCAGCAGTGAGGCTAGCGAGGGCGAGCAGTACTTC. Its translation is CASSEASEGEQYF.